This TCR beta chain appears in the sequencing data of a study of blood T cell repertoires in COVID-19. Across the whole study: Material from acute and convalescent COVID-19 was sourced from the United States, Italy and Spain. From T cells, B-cell-depleted T cells, or PBMCs came the material, which was cDNA or gDNA.

In the original workflow: Amplified reference gene primers provided the basis for estimating nucleated cell counts. Sequencing was performed with immunoSEQ multiplex PCR; in TCRdb, only in-frame clones are kept and a portion is missing. V, J and clone size are taken as reported in that table, and D and trimming were inferred from the DNA itself. The table records tens of thousands of clones, roughly 92% of them present only once. Germline V lookup: CDR1 SGDLS, CDR2 YYNGEE. The CDR3 is made up of 15 amino acids. Trimming took off 4 bases at V and 2 bases at J, with 15 bases between the two ends. V usage is TRBV9 and J usage is TRBJ2-5; D is perhaps TRBD2 (7 bases). This TCR was sampled from a human donor in a cohort sampled during active COVID-19. The sample consisted of peripheral blood. The CDR3 spells CASSPPGGQQETQYF. CDR3 nucleotides: TGTGCCAGCAGCCCTCCCGGGGGGCAACAAGAGACCCAGTACTTC.